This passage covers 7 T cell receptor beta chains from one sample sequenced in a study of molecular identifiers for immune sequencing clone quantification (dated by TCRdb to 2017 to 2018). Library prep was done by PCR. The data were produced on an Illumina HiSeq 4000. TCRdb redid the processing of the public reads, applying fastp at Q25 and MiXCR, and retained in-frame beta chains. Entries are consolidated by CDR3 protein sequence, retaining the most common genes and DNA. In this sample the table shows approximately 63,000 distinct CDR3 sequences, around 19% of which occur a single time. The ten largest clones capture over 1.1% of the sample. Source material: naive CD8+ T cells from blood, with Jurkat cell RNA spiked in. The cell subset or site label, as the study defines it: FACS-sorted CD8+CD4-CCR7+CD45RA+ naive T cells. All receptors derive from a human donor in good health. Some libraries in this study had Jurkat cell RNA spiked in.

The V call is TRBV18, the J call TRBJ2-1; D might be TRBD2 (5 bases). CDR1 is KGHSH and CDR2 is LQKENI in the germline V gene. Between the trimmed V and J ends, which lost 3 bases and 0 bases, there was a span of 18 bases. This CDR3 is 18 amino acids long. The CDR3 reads CASSPSEGNILSYNEQFF. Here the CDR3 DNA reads TGTGCCAGCTCACCCTCCGAGGGAAATATACTCTCCTACAATGAGCAGTTCTTC.

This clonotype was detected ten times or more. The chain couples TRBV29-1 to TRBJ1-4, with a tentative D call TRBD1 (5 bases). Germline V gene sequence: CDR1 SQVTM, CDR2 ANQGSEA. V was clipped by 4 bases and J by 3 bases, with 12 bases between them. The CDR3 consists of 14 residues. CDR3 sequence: CSVASVGANEKLFF. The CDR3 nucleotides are TGCAGCGTTGCGAGTGTAGGGGCTAATGAAAAACTGTTTTTT.

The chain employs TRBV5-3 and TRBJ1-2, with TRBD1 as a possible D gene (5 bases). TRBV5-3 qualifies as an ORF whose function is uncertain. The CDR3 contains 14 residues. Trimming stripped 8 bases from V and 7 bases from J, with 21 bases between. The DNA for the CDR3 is TGTGCCAGTAAACCTGGGGACGGGCCCTGTGGCTACACCTTC. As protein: CASKPGDGPCGYTF.

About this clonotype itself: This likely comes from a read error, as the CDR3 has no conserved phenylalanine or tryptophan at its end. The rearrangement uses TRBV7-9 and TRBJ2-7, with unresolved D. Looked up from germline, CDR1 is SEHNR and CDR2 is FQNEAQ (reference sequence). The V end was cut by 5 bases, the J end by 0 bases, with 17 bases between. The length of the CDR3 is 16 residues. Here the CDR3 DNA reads TGTGCCAGCAGCCCGGAAAAAAGCCTCAGCTCCTACGAGCAGTACCTC. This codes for CASSPEKSLSSYEQYL.

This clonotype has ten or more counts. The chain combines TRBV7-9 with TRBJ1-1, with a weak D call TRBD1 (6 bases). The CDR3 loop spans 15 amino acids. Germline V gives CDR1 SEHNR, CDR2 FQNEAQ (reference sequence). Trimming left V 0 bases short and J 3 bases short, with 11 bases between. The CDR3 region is CASSLANRAYTEAFF. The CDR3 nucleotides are TGTGCCAGCAGCTTAGCTAACAGGGCCTACACTGAAGCTTTCTTT.

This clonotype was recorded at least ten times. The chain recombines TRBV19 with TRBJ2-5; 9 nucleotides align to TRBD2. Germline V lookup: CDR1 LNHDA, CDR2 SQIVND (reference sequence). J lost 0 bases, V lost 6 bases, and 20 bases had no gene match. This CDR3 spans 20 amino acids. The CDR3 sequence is CASSPAPVLSSGTNQETQYF. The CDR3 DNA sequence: TGTGCCAGTAGCCCGGCCCCCGTCCTTTCTAGCGGGACTAACCAAGAGACCCAGTACTTC.

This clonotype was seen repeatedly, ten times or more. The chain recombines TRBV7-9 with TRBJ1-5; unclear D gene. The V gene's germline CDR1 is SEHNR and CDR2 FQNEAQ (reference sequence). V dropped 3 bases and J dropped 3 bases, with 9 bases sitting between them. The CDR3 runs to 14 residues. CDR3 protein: CASSFTGNNQPQHF. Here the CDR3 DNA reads TGTGCCAGCAGCTTCACGGGTAACAATCAGCCCCAGCATTTT. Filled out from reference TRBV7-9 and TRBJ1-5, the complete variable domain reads DTGVSQNPRHKITKRGQNVTFRCDPISEHNRLYWYRQTLGQGPEFLTYFQNEAQLEKSRLLSDRFSAERPKGSFSTLEIQRTEQGDSAMYLCASSFTGNNQPQHFGDGTRLSIL.